This T cell receptor beta chain was recorded in a study of graft-versus-host responses after intestinal transplantation (dated by TCRdb to the early 2020s). Concerning the study at large: Multivisceral, liver-intestinal, or isolated intestinal transplants were received by the recipients. Of the 20 to 25 intestinal transplant recipients enrolled in the cohort, one of whom was a retransplant, a few patients without pretransplant specimens were excluded. Every recipient was given anti-thymocyte globulin induction, followed by 3 to 4 years of maintenance tacrolimus and steroids. Samples from three later patients were sequenced in-house on an Illumina MiSeq with MiXCR processing rather than by the commercial service. After intestinal transplantation, graft-versus-host and host-versus-graft alloreactive T cell clones were followed in the graft, circulation and bone marrow using bulk TCR-beta CDR3 sequencing. Donor T cell macrochimerism was defined as a peak of at least 4% donor T cells among recipient peripheral blood mononuclear cells. Alloreactive clones were identified by sequencing pre-transplant mixed lymphocyte reaction products and comparing these products with unstimulated pre-transplant donor and recipient T cells. General conclusions and limits of the study: The conclusions were limited by the relatively low number and heterogeneity of the intestinal transplant patients. High GvH to HvG T cell clonal ratios were observed in the allografts of patients with donor T cell macrochimerism. Peak levels of circulating GvH clones were associated with declines in HvG clones early after transplant. GvH clones were detected in recipient bone marrow, and some appeared earlier in ileal mucosa or blood, consistent with an intestinal mucosal origin.

Details on this clone: Its antigen is unknown. Base quality data are lacking; no much larger clone is found one base away.

The time point label, read with the paper, signifies: cells obtained before transplantation from donor or recipient. CD3+CD4+ and CD3+CD8+ populations were FACS-sorted from unstimulated pre-transplant donor and recipient cells taken from spleen or lymph nodes. The method was the immunoSEQ multiplex PCR assay. For most patients, genomic DNA was isolated using the Qiagen DNeasy Blood and Tissue Kit and was shipped frozen to Adaptive Biotechnologies for TCR sequencing. Adaptive Biotechnologies carried out high-throughput TCR-beta CDR3 sequencing of genomic DNA for most patients. The study's processing was this. TCR sequencing data for 15 to 20 patients were retrieved from Adaptive's ImmunoSEQ software; a few other patients were processed with MiXCR and VDJtools. To correct CD4 versus CD8 sorting errors, sequences present in both subsets at a frequency ratio below 5:1 were removed. CDR3 nucleotide sequences shared between donor and recipient were removed because their origin could not be assigned. To count as alloreactive, a clone needed at least 2-fold expansion over unstimulated cells and a minimum CFSE-low frequency of 0.002% (template counts) or 0.001% (read counts). Mappable clones were those detected in sequenced pre-transplant spleen, lymph node, or MLR CFSE-low populations of the donor or recipient. Cumulative frequency of alloreactive clones was calculated as a percentage of all sequences weighted by copy number. TCRdb retrieved this table from immuneACCESS and kept in-frame rearrangements only. Not all clones are present; in checked studies, unresolved V genes account for under half, and no reason is known for the remainder. The V and J calls and clone size come from that table; D and trimming were worked out from the DNA. The sample table lists fewer than 85,000 clones, nearly 85% of them with a count of one. Clones ranked in the top ten supply 0.39% of the sample.

Counted from cysteine to phenylalanine, this CDR3 has 14 amino acids. Of the read, only the CDR3 DNA is kept; its 42 bases are in frame from base 1. Looking up the germline V gene yields CDR1 SGDLS and CDR2 YYNGEE. Relative to germline, V is 4 bases shorter and J is 3 bases shorter, with 13 bases between their ends. This sample comprised unstimulated CD4+ T cells sorted from spleen or lymph node cells, obtained before transplant. The sequence links TRBV9 to TRBJ1-1, with no confidently assigned D gene. The origin of this receptor is a human donor who was the organ donor for an intestinal transplant. The DNA sequence reads TGTGCCAGCAGCCCCGAGGAGGGATACACTGAAGCTTTCTTT. The translation is CASSPEEGYTEAFF.